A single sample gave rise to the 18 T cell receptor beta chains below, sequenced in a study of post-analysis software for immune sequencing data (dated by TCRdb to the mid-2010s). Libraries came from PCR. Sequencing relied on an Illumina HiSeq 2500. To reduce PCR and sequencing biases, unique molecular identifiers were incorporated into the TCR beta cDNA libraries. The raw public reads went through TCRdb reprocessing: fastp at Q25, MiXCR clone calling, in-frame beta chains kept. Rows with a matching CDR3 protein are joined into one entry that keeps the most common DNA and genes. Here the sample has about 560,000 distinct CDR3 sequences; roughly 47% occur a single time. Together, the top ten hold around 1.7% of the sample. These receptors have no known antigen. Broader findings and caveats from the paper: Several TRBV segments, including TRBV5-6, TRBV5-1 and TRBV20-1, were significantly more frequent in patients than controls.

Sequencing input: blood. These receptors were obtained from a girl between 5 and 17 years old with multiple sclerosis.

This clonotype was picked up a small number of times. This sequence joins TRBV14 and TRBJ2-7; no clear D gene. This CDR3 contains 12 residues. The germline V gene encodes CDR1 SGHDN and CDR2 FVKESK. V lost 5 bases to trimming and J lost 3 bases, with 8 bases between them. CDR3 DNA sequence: TGTGCCAGCAGCAAAACACGCTACGAGCAGTACTTC. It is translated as CASSKTRYEQYF.

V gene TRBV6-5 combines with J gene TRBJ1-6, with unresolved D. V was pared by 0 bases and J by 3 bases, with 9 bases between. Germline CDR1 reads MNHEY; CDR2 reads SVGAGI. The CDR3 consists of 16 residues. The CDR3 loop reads CASSYSSQRYNSPLHF. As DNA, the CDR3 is TGTGCCAGCAGTTACTCGAGCCAGCGCTATAATTCACCCCTCCACTTT.

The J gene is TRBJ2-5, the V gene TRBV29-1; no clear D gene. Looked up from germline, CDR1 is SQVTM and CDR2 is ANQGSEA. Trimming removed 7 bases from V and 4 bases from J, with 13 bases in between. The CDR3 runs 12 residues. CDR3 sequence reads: CSGEAGSETQYF. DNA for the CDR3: TGCAGCGGTGAGGCCGGGTCAGAGACCCAGTACTTC.

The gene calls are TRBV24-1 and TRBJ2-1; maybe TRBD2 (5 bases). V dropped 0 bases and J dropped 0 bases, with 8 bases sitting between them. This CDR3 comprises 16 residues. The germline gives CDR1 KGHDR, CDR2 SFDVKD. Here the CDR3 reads CATSDLRGSSYNEQFF. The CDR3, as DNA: TGTGCCACCAGTGATTTGCGAGGGAGCTCCTACAATGAGCAGTTCTTC.

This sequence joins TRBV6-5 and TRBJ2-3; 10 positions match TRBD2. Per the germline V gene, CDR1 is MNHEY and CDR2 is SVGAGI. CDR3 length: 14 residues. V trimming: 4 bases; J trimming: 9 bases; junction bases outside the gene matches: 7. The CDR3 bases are TGTGCCAGCAGTTCCAGCGGGGGGGCCGGAACGCAGTATTTT. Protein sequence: CASSSSGGAGTQYF.

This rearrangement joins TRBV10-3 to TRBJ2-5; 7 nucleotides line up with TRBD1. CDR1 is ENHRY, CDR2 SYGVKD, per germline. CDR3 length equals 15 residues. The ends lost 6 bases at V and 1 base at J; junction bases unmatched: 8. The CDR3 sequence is CAISSDRDLQETQYF. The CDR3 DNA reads TGTGCCATCAGCAGTGACAGGGACCTCCAAGAGACCCAGTACTTC.

CDR3 nucleotides: TGCGCCAGCAGCTTGTCCGGTATCCAAGAGACCCAGTACTTC. It codes for CASSLSGIQETQYF. This chain joins TRBV5-1 and TRBJ2-5; no reliable D call. Germline lookup yields CDR1 SGHRS and CDR2 YFSETQ. This CDR3 contains 14 residues. V lost 1 base and J lost 1, with 8 bases in between.

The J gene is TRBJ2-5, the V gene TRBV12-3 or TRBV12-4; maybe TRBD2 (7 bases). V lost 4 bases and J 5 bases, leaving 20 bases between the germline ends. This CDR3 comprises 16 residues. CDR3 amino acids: CASSSLGGGPGETQYF. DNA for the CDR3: TGTGCCAGCAGTTCTTTAGGGGGAGGGCCGGGGGAGACCCAGTACTTC.

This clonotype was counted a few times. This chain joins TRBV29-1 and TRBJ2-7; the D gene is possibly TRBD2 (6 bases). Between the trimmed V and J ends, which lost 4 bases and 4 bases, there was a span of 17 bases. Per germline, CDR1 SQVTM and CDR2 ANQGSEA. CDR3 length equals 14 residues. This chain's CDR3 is CSVGGTSLAYEQYF. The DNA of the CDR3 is TGCAGCGTTGGGGGCACAAGTCTAGCGTACGAGCAGTACTTC.

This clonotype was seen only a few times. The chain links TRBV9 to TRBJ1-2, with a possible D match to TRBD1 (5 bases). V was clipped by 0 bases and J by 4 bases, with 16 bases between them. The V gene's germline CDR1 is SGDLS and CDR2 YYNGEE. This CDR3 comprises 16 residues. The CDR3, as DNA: TGTGCCAGCAGCGTAGGAAAAGAGGGGCCCCTCTATGGCTACACCTTC. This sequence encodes CASSVGKEGPLYGYTF.

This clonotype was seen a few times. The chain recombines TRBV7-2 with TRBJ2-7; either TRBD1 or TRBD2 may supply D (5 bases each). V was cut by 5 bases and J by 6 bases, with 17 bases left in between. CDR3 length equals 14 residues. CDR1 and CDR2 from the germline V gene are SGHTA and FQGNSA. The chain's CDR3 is CASSGDGYSSEQYF. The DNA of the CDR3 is TGTGCCAGCAGCGGGGACGGATACTCGAGCGAGCAGTACTTC.

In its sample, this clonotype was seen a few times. The CDR3 loop is CASSLAGESYNEQFF. CDR3 DNA sequence: TGCGCCAGCAGCTTAGCGGGGGAGTCCTACAATGAGCAGTTCTTC. V is TRBV5-1 and J is TRBJ2-1; 8 bases agree with TRBD2. Germline V CDR1 and CDR2: SGHRS, YFSETQ. V dropped 2 bases and J dropped 1; count of bases not matched to a gene: 2. The length of the CDR3 is 15 residues.

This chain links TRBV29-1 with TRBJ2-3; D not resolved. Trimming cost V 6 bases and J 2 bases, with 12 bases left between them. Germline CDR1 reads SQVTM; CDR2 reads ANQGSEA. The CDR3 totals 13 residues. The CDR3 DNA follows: TGCAGCGTAGGTGGGATTCTCACAGATACGCAGTATTTT. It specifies CSVGGILTDTQYF.

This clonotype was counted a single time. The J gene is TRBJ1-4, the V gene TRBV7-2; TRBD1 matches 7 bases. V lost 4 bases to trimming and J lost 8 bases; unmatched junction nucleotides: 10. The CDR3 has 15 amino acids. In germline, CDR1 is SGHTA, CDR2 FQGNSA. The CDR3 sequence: CASSSQTGLGEKLFF. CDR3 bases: TGTGCCAGCAGCTCTCAGACAGGGTTGGGAGAAAAACTGTTTTTT.

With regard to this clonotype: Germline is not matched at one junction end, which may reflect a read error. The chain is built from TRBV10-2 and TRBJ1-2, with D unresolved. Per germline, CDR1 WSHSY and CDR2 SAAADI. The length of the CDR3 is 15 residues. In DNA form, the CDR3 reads TGCGCCAGCAGTCCCTTGCTACATGTTAACCATGGCTACACCTTC. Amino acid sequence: CASSPLLHVNHGYTF.

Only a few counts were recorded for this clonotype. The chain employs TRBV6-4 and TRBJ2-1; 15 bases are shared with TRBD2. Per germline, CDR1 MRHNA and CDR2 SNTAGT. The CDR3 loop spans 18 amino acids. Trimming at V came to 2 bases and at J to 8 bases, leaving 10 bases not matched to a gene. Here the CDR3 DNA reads TGTGCCAGCAGTGACGAGCTTGGGACTAGCGGGGGGCCCCATGAGCAGTTCTTC. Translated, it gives CASSDELGTSGGPHEQFF.

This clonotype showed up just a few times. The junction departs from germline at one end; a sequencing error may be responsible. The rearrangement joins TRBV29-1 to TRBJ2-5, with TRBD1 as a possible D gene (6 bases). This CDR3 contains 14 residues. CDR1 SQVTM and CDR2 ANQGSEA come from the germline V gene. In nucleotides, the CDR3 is TGCAGCGTTGAATCGCAGGGGTGGCAAGGGACCCAGTACTTC. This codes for CSVESQGWQGTQYF. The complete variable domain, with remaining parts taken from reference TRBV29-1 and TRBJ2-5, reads SAVISQKPSRDICQRGTSLTIQCQVDSQVTMMFWYRQQPGQSLTLIATANQGSEATYESGFVIDKFPISRPNLTFSTLTVSNMSPEDSSIYLCSVESQGWQGTQYFGPGTRLLVL.

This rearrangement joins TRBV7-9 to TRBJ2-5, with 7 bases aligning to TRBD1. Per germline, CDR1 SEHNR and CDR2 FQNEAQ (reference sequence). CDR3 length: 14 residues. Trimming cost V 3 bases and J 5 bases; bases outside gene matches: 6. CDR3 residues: CASSLGTVSETQYF. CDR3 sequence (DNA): TGTGCCAGCAGCTTGGGGACAGTGAGCGAGACCCAGTACTTC.